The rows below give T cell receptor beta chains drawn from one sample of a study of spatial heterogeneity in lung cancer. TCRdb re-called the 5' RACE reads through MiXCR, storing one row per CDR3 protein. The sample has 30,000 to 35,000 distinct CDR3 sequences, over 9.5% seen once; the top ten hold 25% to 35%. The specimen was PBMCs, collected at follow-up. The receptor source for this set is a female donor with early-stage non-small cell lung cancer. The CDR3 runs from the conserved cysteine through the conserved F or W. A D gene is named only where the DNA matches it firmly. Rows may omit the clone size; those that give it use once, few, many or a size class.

DNA: TGCAGTGCTAGGTACGGGGTCGAGCAGTACTTC; CDR3: CSARYGVEQYF; J: TRBJ2-7; size: many; V: TRBV20-1; D: NA
DNA: TGTGCCAGCGCCTCCAGGCACAATCAGCCCCAGCATTTT; CDR3: CASASRHNQPQHF; J: TRBJ1-5; size: many; V: TRBV6-2/TRBV6-3; D: NA
DNA: TGTGCCAGCAGCAAAAGTTCCTACGAGCAGTACTTC; CDR3: CASSKSSYEQYF; J: TRBJ2-7; size: few; V: TRBV21-1; D: NA
DNA: TGCGCCAGCAGCTTGGTGGGACAGGTTGACAATGAGCAGTTCTTC; CDR3: CASSLVGQVDNEQFF; J: TRBJ2-1; size: few; V: TRBV5-1; D: TRBD1
DNA: TGCAGTGCGGAACAGGGGATCGCTCAGCCCCAGCATTTT; CDR3: CSAEQGIAQPQHF; J: TRBJ1-5; size: NA; V: TRBV20-1; D: TRBD1
DNA: TGCAGCGTTGATCGGGTTGAAGCTTTCTTT; CDR3: CSVDRVEAFF; J: TRBJ1-1; size: many; V: TRBV29-1; D: NA
DNA: TGCAGTGCTGGGGACAGTTCGAACACTGAAGCTTTCTTT; CDR3: CSAGDSSNTEAFF; J: TRBJ1-1; size: many; V: TRBV20-1; D: TRBD1
DNA: TGTGCCAGCAGCTTCGACAGTAACACCGGGGAGCTGTTTTTT; CDR3: CASSFDSNTGELFF; J: TRBJ2-2; size: NA; V: TRBV7-9; D: NA
DNA: TGTGCCAGCAGCGTAGTCATAGGCCATGGCTACACCTTC; CDR3: CASSVVIGHGYTF; J: TRBJ1-2; size: many; V: TRBV9; D: NA
DNA: TGTGCCAGCAGCTTAGCGAGTAGTACCACTGAAGCTTTCTTT; CDR3: CASSLASSTTEAFF; J: TRBJ1-1; size: NA; V: TRBV7-2; D: NA
DNA: TGTGCCAGCAGCTGGACCAAGTGGACAGAAGAAGACACCATATATTTT; CDR3: CASSWTKWTEEDTIYF; J: TRBJ1-3; size: many; V: TRBV7-9; D: NA
DNA: TGTGCCAGCAGCCCAGGTGTCGGGGGTAACTATGGCTACACCTTC; CDR3: CASSPGVGGNYGYTF; J: TRBJ1-2; size: NA; V: TRBV7-2; D: NA
DNA: TGTGCCAGCAGACTCAACTTCGGGACAGCTTACGAGCAGTACTTC; CDR3: CASRLNFGTAYEQYF; J: TRBJ2-7; size: many; V: TRBV27; D: TRBD1
DNA: TGCGCCAGCAGCATGGCCTCGACAGCCGCAGATACGCAGTATTTT; CDR3: CASSMASTAADTQYF; J: TRBJ2-3; size: NA; V: TRBV5-1; D: NA
DNA: TGCGCCAGCAGCCGTGGACAGCCCGAATTTCAAGAGACCCAGTACTTC; CDR3: CASSRGQPEFQETQYF; J: TRBJ2-5; size: many; V: TRBV5-1; D: NA
DNA: TGCGCCAGCAGTCCCAGACAGGGGTGGGAGACCCAGTACTTC; CDR3: CASSPRQGWETQYF; J: TRBJ2-5; size: many; V: TRBV5-1; D: TRBD1
DNA: TGTGCCAGCAGTGGGACTAGCGGGACCACCTACGAGCAGTACTTC; CDR3: CASSGTSGTTYEQYF; J: TRBJ2-7; size: many; V: TRBV2; D: TRBD2
DNA: TGTGCCAGCAGCTTGGGTAGCGGGGGGTACCAAGAGACCCAGTACTTC; CDR3: CASSLGSGGYQETQYF; J: TRBJ2-5; size: NA; V: TRBV5-8; D: TRBD2
DNA: TGTGCCAGCAGCTTAGGGGACAGCCTCTATGGCTACACCTTC; CDR3: CASSLGDSLYGYTF; J: TRBJ1-2; size: few; V: TRBV7-9; D: TRBD1
DNA: TGTGCCAGCAGGGGGCTTGAAGCTTTCTTT; CDR3: CASRGLEAFF; J: TRBJ1-1; size: few; V: TRBV7-2; D: NA
DNA: TGTGCCAGCAGCCCCGGGACGAACATGAACACTGAAGCTTTCTTT; CDR3: CASSPGTNMNTEAFF; J: TRBJ1-1; size: NA; V: TRBV12-3/TRBV12-4; D: NA
DNA: TGTGCCAGCAGTGAGTCCCCGGACACAGATACGCAGTATTTT; CDR3: CASSESPDTDTQYF; J: TRBJ2-3; size: NA; V: TRBV6-4; D: NA
DNA: TGTGCCAGCAGCGTAGGTCAGGGTCCTGGAAACACCATATATTTT; CDR3: CASSVGQGPGNTIYF; J: TRBJ1-3; size: NA; V: TRBV9; D: NA
DNA: TGCAGCGGGGTCTGGGGGGAAACCGGGGAGCTGTTTTTT; CDR3: CSGVWGETGELFF; J: TRBJ2-2; size: many; V: TRBV29-1; D: NA
DNA: TGTGCCAGCAGTCGGATACAGGGGGAAGCTTTCTTT; CDR3: CASSRIQGEAFF; J: TRBJ1-1; size: NA; V: TRBV27; D: TRBD1
DNA: TGCAGTGCTAGACAGATCACAGATACGCAGTATTTT; CDR3: CSARQITDTQYF; J: TRBJ2-3; size: many; V: TRBV20-1; D: NA
DNA: TGTGCCAGCCGGGGGGCTTCTAACACAGATACGCAGTATTTT; CDR3: CASRGASNTDTQYF; J: TRBJ2-3; size: many; V: TRBV6-2/TRBV6-3; D: NA